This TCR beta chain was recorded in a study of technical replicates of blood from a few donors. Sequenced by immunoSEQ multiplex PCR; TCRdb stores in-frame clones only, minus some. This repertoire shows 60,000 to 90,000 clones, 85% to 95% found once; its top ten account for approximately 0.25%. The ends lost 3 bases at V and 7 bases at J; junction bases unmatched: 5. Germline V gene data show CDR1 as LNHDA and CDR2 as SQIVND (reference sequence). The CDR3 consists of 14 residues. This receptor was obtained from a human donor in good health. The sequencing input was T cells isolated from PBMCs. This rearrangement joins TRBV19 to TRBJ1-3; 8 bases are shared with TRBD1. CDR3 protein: CASSITGQANTIYF. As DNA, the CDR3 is TGTGCCAGTAGTATTACGGGACAGGCGAACACCATATATTTT.